The 19 T cell receptor beta chains given below trace back to one sample, sequenced in a study of blood T cell repertoires in COVID-19. Profiling relied on immunoSEQ multiplex PCR, and the TCRdb table lists in-frame clones only, not all of them. The sample carries around 250,000 clones, approximately 87% recorded once. Sequencing was performed on peripheral blood. These receptors all come from a man aged 55-75 years with acute or convalescent COVID-19.

This chain links TRBV7-3 with TRBJ2-1, with 11 bases matching TRBD2. The CDR3 loop spans 17 amino acids. V gave up 5 bases and J gave up 5 bases; unmatched junction bases: 11. Per the germline V gene, CDR1 is SGHTA and CDR2 is FQGTGA. The CDR3 protein is CASSPRTSGPSHNEQFF. The CDR3 coding sequence is TGTGCCAGCAGCCCCCGGACTAGCGGGCCTTCCCACAATGAGCAGTTCTTC. The full variable domain, in which reference TRBV7-3 and TRBJ2-1 provide the parts outside the CDR3, is GAGVSQTPSNKVTEKGKYVELRCDPISGHTALYWYRQSLGQGPEFLIYFQGTGAADDSGLPNDRFFAVRPEGSVSTLKIQRTERGDSAVYLCASSPRTSGPSHNEQFFGPGTRLTVL.

The CDR3 sequence: CASSSILQGVNYGYTF. The DNA of the CDR3 is TGTGCCAGCAGCTCAATATTACAGGGGGTTAACTATGGCTACACCTTC. The chain couples TRBV27 to TRBJ1-2; 8 nucleotides match TRBD1. Germline values: CDR1 MNHEY, CDR2 SMNVEV (reference sequence). V shed 6 bases and J 1 base; nucleotides not matched to a gene: 10. This CDR3 region has 16 residues.

The chain links TRBV29-1 to TRBJ1-2, with a possible D match to TRBD1 (5 bases). V was clipped by 4 bases and J by 1 base, with 13 bases between them. CDR3 length equals 14 residues. Germline assignment: CDR1 SQVTM and CDR2 ANQGSEA. The CDR3 loop reads CSVVNRGGNYGYTF. The CDR3 DNA reads TGCAGCGTTGTGAATCGGGGGGGTAACTATGGCTACACCTTC.

This chain uses TRBV28 with TRBJ1-2; 9 bases fit TRBD1. This CDR3 spans 16 amino acids. Germline-derived CDR1 and CDR2 are MDHEN and SYDVKM. After removal of 4 bases from V and 5 bases from J, the junction contained 11 bases not matched to a gene. CDR3 sequence: CASSSPGTGTRYGYTF. In DNA form, the CDR3 reads TGTGCCAGCAGTTCTCCGGGGACAGGGACCAGATATGGCTACACCTTC.

The chain links TRBV12-3 or TRBV12-4 to TRBJ2-7, with D maybe TRBD1 (6 bases). The CDR3 runs 11 residues. Trimming pared 6 bases from V and 6 bases from J, leaving 9 bases between. CDR3 DNA: TGTGCCAGCAGGATCAGGGGCGAGCAGTACTTC. This gives the protein CASRIRGEQYF.

CDR3 amino acids: CASSLQGGYTDTQYF. The DNA of the CDR3 is TGTGCCAGCAGCTTACAGGGGGGCTACACAGATACGCAGTATTTT. V is TRBV7-2 and J is TRBJ2-3; possible D gene TRBD1, 7 bases. The CDR3 length is 15 residues. The V end lost 2 bases, the J end lost 2 bases, and 11 bases lay between the germline ends. The germline gives CDR1 SGHTA, CDR2 FQGNSA.

The rearrangement joins TRBV5-1 to TRBJ1-1; 11 nucleotides agree with TRBD1. V gave up 3 bases and J gave up 6 bases; unmatched junction bases: 1. This CDR3 is built from 13 residues. Germline loops: CDR1 SGHRS, CDR2 YFSETQ. CDR3 region: CASSWTGGPEAFF. DNA for the CDR3: TGCGCCAGCAGCTGGACAGGGGGCCCTGAAGCTTTCTTT. The full variable domain, its missing parts supplied by reference TRBV5-1 and TRBJ1-1, is KAGVTQTPRYLIKTRGQQVTLSCSPISGHRSVSWYQQTPGQGLQFLFEYFSETQRNKGNFPGRFSGRQFSNSRSEMNVSTLELGDSALYLCASSWTGGPEAFFGQGTRLTVV.

V gene TRBV7-3 combines with J gene TRBJ1-1, with D perhaps matching TRBD1 (6 bases). The germline CDR1 and CDR2 sequences are SGHTA and FQGTGA. V was shortened by 1 base and J by 4 bases, with 13 bases between the two germline ends. There are 15 residues in the CDR3. CDR3 amino acids: CASSLNEGGSTEAFF. The CDR3 bases are TGTGCCAGCAGCTTAAACGAGGGGGGGAGCACTGAAGCTTTCTTT.

For the CDR3, the DNA is TGTGCCAGCAGCCAGGGGGGACTAGCTCTTCACGAGCAGTACTTC. This codes for CASSQGGLALHEQYF. The genes are TRBV3-1 (or the pseudogene TRBV3-2) and TRBJ2-7, with 9 nucleotides matching TRBD2. J lost 5 bases, V lost 3 bases, and 8 bases had no gene match. Germline CDR1 is LGHDT and CDR2 is YNNKEL (reference sequence). The CDR3 runs 15 residues.

The chain couples TRBV9 to TRBJ1-4; the D is unclear. From germline, CDR1 is SGDLS and CDR2 YYNGEE. The CDR3 is made up of 17 amino acids. Trimming took 0 bases from V and 5 from J, leaving 17 bases between them. CDR3 nucleotides: TGTGCCAGCAGCGTAGGGGTGAGCAGCGCTTTAAATGAAAAACTGTTTTTT. Protein sequence: CASSVGVSSALNEKLFF.

To note about this clone: The same CDR3 is also encoded by other DNA sequences in this sample. This chain connects TRBV14 to TRBJ1-1; D not resolved. This CDR3 is built from 16 residues. Trimming stripped 1 base from V and 3 bases from J, with 15 bases between. Looked up from germline, CDR1 is SGHDN and CDR2 is FVKESK. Written as DNA, the CDR3 is TGTGCCAGCAGCCAAGTTCCTCGGGGTCGGTACACTGAAGCTTTCTTT. Translated: CASSQVPRGRYTEAFF.

The J gene is TRBJ1-3, the V gene TRBV19; D is undetermined. Trimming stripped 6 bases from V and 2 bases from J, with 11 bases between. The CDR3 contains 14 residues. Per the germline V gene, CDR1 is LNHDA and CDR2 is SQIVND (reference sequence). The CDR3 reads CASRRKGAGNTIYF. CDR3 bases: TGTGCCAGTAGGCGAAAGGGAGCTGGAAACACCATATATTTT.

This rearrangement joins TRBV9 to TRBJ2-3; perhaps TRBD1 as D (5 bases). V was shortened by 3 bases and J by 2 bases, with 19 bases between the two germline ends. The CDR3 spans 17 residues. CDR1 and CDR2 from the germline V gene are SGDLS and YYNGEE. DNA for the CDR3: TGTGCCAGCAGCGCCGGACATGGATCGGCTATCACAGATACGCAGTATTTT. Translation gives CASSAGHGSAITDTQYF. Full variable domain (missing parts from reference TRBV9 and TRBJ2-3): DSGVTQTPKHLITATGQRVTLRCSPRSGDLSVYWYQQSLDQGLQFLIQYYNGEERAKGNILERFSAQQFPDLHSELNLSSLELGDSALYFCASSAGHGSAITDTQYFGPGTRLTVL.

The CDR3 sequence: CASSLSGTRSNQPQHF. In nucleotides, the CDR3 is TGTGCCAGCAGCTTATCAGGTACCAGGAGCAATCAGCCCCAGCATTTT. This rearrangement joins TRBV7-2 to TRBJ1-5; D is unresolved. Germline V lookup: CDR1 SGHTA, CDR2 FQGNSA. Trimming shortened V by 2 bases and J by 1 base, and 12 bases separated the two germline ends. CDR3 length: 16 amino acids.

The chain employs TRBV28 and TRBJ1-5; D gene uncertain. V lost 7 bases and J lost 3, with 22 bases in between. The CDR3 contains 17 residues. Germline CDR1 MDHEN, CDR2 SYDVKM. The CDR3 protein is CASTELGRFTNNQPQHF. Written as DNA, the CDR3 is TGTGCCAGCACCGAACTTGGGAGATTCACCAACAATCAGCCCCAGCATTTT.

This chain connects TRBV19 to TRBJ2-4; D call uncertain. Germline CDR1 is LNHDA and CDR2 is SQIVND (reference sequence). V was clipped by 10 bases and J by 8 bases, with 15 bases between them. CDR3 size: 12 residues. CDR3: CATSVNRDIQYF. CDR3 DNA sequence: TGTGCCACTTCTGTGAACCGGGACATTCAGTACTTC.

V usage is TRBV30 and J usage is TRBJ1-3, with no clear D. Germline-derived CDR1 and CDR2 are GTSNPN and SVGIG (reference sequence). This CDR3 is built from 12 residues. The germline V and J ends were trimmed by 3 bases and 6 bases, with 9 bases remaining between them. In DNA, the CDR3 is TGTGCCTGGAGCGGACTGTTAAACACCATATATTTT. Translating it yields CAWSGLLNTIYF.

This chain connects TRBV9 to TRBJ1-2; 10 bases are shared with TRBD1. CDR3 length equals 15 residues. Germline V gives CDR1 SGDLS, CDR2 YYNGEE. After removal of 7 bases from V and 4 bases from J, the junction contained 10 bases not matched to a gene. The CDR3 reads CASGKGTGDFYGYTF. The CDR3 region has the DNA TGTGCCAGCGGCAAGGGGACAGGGGACTTCTATGGCTACACCTTC.

The V and J genes are TRBV28 and TRBJ1-1, with no clear D. Trimming stripped 6 bases from V and 0 bases from J, with 14 bases between. CDR1 is MDHEN and CDR2 is SYDVKM in the germline V gene. The CDR3 is 15 residues long. The CDR3 spells CASRTDRGVNTEAFF. The CDR3 region has the DNA TGTGCCAGCAGAACCGACCGCGGGGTGAACACTGAAGCTTTCTTT. Together with reference TRBV28 and TRBJ1-1, the CDR3 gives the full variable domain: DVKVTQSSRYLVKRTGEKVFLECVQDMDHENMFWYRQDPGLGLRLIYFSYDVKMKEKGDIPEGYSVSREKKERFSLILESASTNQTSMYLCASRTDRGVNTEAFFGQGTRLTVV.